The rows below give T cell receptor beta chains drawn from one sample of a study of Ad26.COV2.S vaccination and SARS-CoV-2 variants. TCRdb's table, derived via immunoSEQ multiplex PCR, lists solely in-frame clones and lacks some. The repertoire holds about 280,000 clones, with around 87% as singletons. The sequencing here drew on peripheral blood, taken in a trial of Ad26.COV2.S vaccine versus placebo. All receptors derive from a person aged 18-65 years who received the Ad26.COV2.S COVID-19 vaccine or a placebo. Each CDR3 is given with its conserved first and last residue. A D gene is named only where the DNA matches it firmly. Clone size is shown for a subset of rows, as once, few, many or a class of expanded clone.

clone_size	j_call	v_call	d_call	cdr3_nt	cdr3_aa
NA	TRBJ2-7	TRBV13	TRBD1	TGTGCCAGCAGCGACGAGGGGACAGGGGGCTACGAGCAGTACTTC	CASSDEGTGGYEQYF
NA	TRBJ2-1	TRBV18	TRBD2	TGTGCCAGCTCACCACAACTAGCGGGAGATTCCAATGAGCAGTTCTTC	CASSPQLAGDSNEQFF
NA	TRBJ2-7	TRBV7-6	NA	TGTGCCAGCAGCTTAGGTCTAGGCGACGAGCAGTACTTC	CASSLGLGDEQYF
NA	TRBJ2-6	TRBV19	NA	TGTGCCAGTAGTAGCCAGGGTGTACCTGGGGCCAACGTCCTGACTTTC	CASSSQGVPGANVLTF
NA	TRBJ2-5	TRBV5-1	NA	TGCGCCAGCAGCTTGGCCCGCCAGATCCAAGAGACCCAGTACTTC	CASSLARQIQETQYF
NA	TRBJ2-5	TRBV5-1	TRBD2	TGCGCCAGCAACGTCGTAAGCGGGAGACAAGAGACCCAGTACTTC	CASNVVSGRQETQYF
once	TRBJ2-7	TRBV18	NA	TGTGCCAGCTCACGATCGAATCTTAGCCCCAACGAGCAGTACTTC	CASSRSNLSPNEQYF
NA	TRBJ2-7	TRBV29-1	NA	TGCAGCGCCTTGACGGGGGCGACATACGAGCAGTACTTC	CSALTGATYEQYF
NA	TRBJ2-3	TRBV4-1	TRBD2	TGCGCCAGCAGCCAAGAGGGGAGCGGGAGGAGCACAGATACGCAGTATTTT	CASSQEGSGRSTDTQYF
NA	TRBJ2-2	TRBV4-3	TRBD2	TGCGCCAGCAGCCCCAGTCCGGGGGGGGCTTCCCCCGGGGAGCTGTTTTTT	CASSPSPGGASPGELFF
NA	TRBJ2-1	TRBV3-1/TRBV3-2	NA	TGTGCCGCACAGGGCCGCAATGAGCAGTTCTTC	CAAQGRNEQFF
NA	TRBJ2-1	TRBV11-3	NA	TGTGCCAGCACCCCGTCCGGCGGGTTAGCCTACAATGAGCAGTTCTTC	CASTPSGGLAYNEQFF
NA	TRBJ2-7	TRBV2	NA	TGTGCCAGCAGCCCCTTCGGACAGCCAGACTACGAGCAGTACTTC	CASSPFGQPDYEQYF
NA	TRBJ1-3	TRBV5-1	NA	TGCGCCAGCAGCTTGGCCCATGAGAACTCTGGAAACACCATATATTTT	CASSLAHENSGNTIYF
NA	TRBJ1-2	TRBV19	TRBD1	TGTGCCAGTAGTCCTCAGGGGGAAGGCTACACCTTC	CASSPQGEGYTF
NA	TRBJ2-1	TRBV6-5	TRBD2	TGTGCCAGCAGTCCAGGGTCTAGCGGGGTAACGCAGTTCTTC	CASSPGSSGVTQFF
NA	TRBJ1-2	TRBV12-3/TRBV12-4	NA	TGTGCCAGCAGTTTGCCCTCAAATTATGGCTACACCTTC	CASSLPSNYGYTF
NA	TRBJ2-1	TRBV27	NA	TGTGCCAGCAGTTTTTGGTATGGTTACAATGAGCAGTTCTTC	CASSFWYGYNEQFF
NA	TRBJ1-3	TRBV6-6	NA	TGTGCCAGCAGCGCCCGGGCTAATGGAAACACCATATATTTT	CASSARANGNTIYF
NA	TRBJ2-7	TRBV7-8	TRBD2	TGTGCCAGCAGCTGGGGACTAGCGGAGGCCTACGAGCAGTACTTC	CASSWGLAEAYEQYF
NA	TRBJ2-1	TRBV5-8	NA	TGTGCCAGCAGCTTGGTGGGTTTTGTTGGGAATGAGCAGTTCTTC	CASSLVGFVGNEQFF
NA	TRBJ1-2	TRBV6-5	TRBD1	TGTGCCAGCAGTTCACGACAGGGGGTCGCTAACTATGGCTACACCTTC	CASSSRQGVANYGYTF
NA	TRBJ2-2	TRBV5-1	NA	TGCGCCAGCAGCTTTTGGAACACCGGGGAGCTGTTTTTT	CASSFWNTGELFF
NA	TRBJ1-2	TRBV7-9	TRBD1	TGTGCCAGCAGCTTAGGCCAGTACGGGACAGGGACGAACTATGGCTACACCTTC	CASSLGQYGTGTNYGYTF
NA	TRBJ2-7	TRBV2	TRBD2	TGTGCCAGCAGTGTTACCGGGGGGGAGCAGTACTTC	CASSVTGGEQYF
NA	TRBJ2-2	TRBV20-1	NA	TGCAGTGCTAGTTTTAGAACGAACACCGGGGAGCTGTTTTTT	CSASFRTNTGELFF
NA	TRBJ2-5	TRBV3-1/TRBV3-2	NA	TGTGCCAGCAGCCAAGATATGGGGGGTCAAGAGACCCAGTACTTC	CASSQDMGGQETQYF
NA	TRBJ1-5	TRBV29-1	TRBD1	TGCAGCGTTGGACAGGGATGGAATCAGCCCCAGCATTTT	CSVGQGWNQPQHF
NA	TRBJ1-1	TRBV30	NA	TGTGCCTGGAGTTTTACCCAGTGGGGGAACACTGAAGCTTTCTTT	CAWSFTQWGNTEAFF
NA	TRBJ2-7	TRBV4-1	TRBD1	TGCGCCAGCAGCCAGCCGGGACAGGGAGTGTACGAGCAGTACTTC	CASSQPGQGVYEQYF
NA	TRBJ1-2	TRBV5-1	TRBD1	TGCGCCAGCAGCGGGACAGGGGGCGTCTACACCTTC	CASSGTGGVYTF
NA	TRBJ1-2	TRBV29-1	NA	TGCAGCGTTGAGTCCTTGGATGAGGGCTACACCTTC	CSVESLDEGYTF
once	TRBJ2-4	TRBV9	NA	TGTGCCAGCAGCGTAGAGGGTCGGGGGAGAAACATTCAGTACTTC	CASSVEGRGRNIQYF
NA	TRBJ1-2	TRBV7-9	NA	TGTGCCAGCAGCCCCAAGGAGACAGTCGGTTCCACCTTC	CASSPKETVGSTF
NA	TRBJ1-1	TRBV2	NA	TGTGCCAGCACTGAGAGGGAATTTAACACTGAAGCTTTCTTT	CASTEREFNTEAFF
NA	TRBJ2-3	TRBV5-1	TRBD2	TGCGCCAGCAGCTCCGGACTAGCGGGATCCACAGATACGCAGTATTTT	CASSSGLAGSTDTQYF
once	TRBJ1-5	TRBV5-1	NA	TGCGCCAGCAGCTTGGAGGCAGGAGATCAGCCCCAGCATTTT	CASSLEAGDQPQHF
NA	TRBJ2-2	TRBV2	NA	TGTGCCAGCAGTGTACGGGAGAACACCGGGGAGCTGTTTTTT	CASSVRENTGELFF
NA	TRBJ1-5	TRBV2	TRBD1	TGTGCCAGCAGCGGAACGGGACAGGGAGCGAATCAGCCCCAGCATTTT	CASSGTGQGANQPQHF
NA	TRBJ2-2	TRBV7-2	NA	TGTGCCAGCAGCTTAGTTAGCGACCTCGGGGAGCTGTTTTTT	CASSLVSDLGELFF
once	TRBJ1-2	TRBV6-5	NA	TGTGCCAGCACCAGGGACGGGAACTATGGCTACACCTTC	CASTRDGNYGYTF
NA	TRBJ2-1	TRBV6-5	TRBD1	TGTGCCAGCAGACTCGGGACAGAGTACAATGAGCAGTTCTTC	CASRLGTEYNEQFF
NA	TRBJ2-7	TRBV12-3/TRBV12-4	NA	TGTGCCAGCAGTAGCGACCACCGGGACGAGCAGTACTTC	CASSSDHRDEQYF
NA	TRBJ1-1	TRBV5-1	NA	TGCGCCAGCAGCAGCGAGACAGGTCTGAACACTGAAGCTTTCTTT	CASSSETGLNTEAFF
NA	TRBJ1-2	TRBV2	NA	TGTGCCAGCAGGAGGGGGGTCACGAACTATGGCTACACCTTC	CASRRGVTNYGYTF
few	TRBJ2-2	TRBV30	NA	TGTGCCTTCGGCCGGAACACCGGGGAGCTGTTTTTT	CAFGRNTGELFF
NA	TRBJ1-3	TRBV3-1/TRBV3-2	NA	TGTGCCAGCAGCCAAGTGTTAGGGATCTCCTCTGGAAACACCATATATTTT	CASSQVLGISSGNTIYF